A few counts support the clone carrying this TCR beta chain. Antigen specificity is unknown. This entry comes from a study of tumor-infiltrating lymphocytes in localized non-small cell lung cancer. As for the study in general: Several tumor histologies, both smoking statuses, and some post-neoadjuvant chemotherapy samples were included. Each patient gave resected tumor and non-adjacent uninvolved lung tissue.

Notes on the study in general: Each assay used a separate piece of the same tissue. No T-cell fraction difference was seen between IM1 and IM2 tumors.

The CDR3 length is 14 residues. Germline V gives CDR1 SGHTA, CDR2 FQGNSA. Trimming took 3 bases from V and 5 from J, leaving 14 bases between them. Only in-frame clones appear in the TCRdb table, and some are missing; sequencing was by immunoSEQ multiplex PCR. The sample carries over 10,000 clones, 70% to 75% recorded once. The V call is TRBV7-2, the J call TRBJ2-7; D call uncertain. Specimen: uninvolved lung tissue not adjacent to the tumor. The source of this sequence is a human donor with non-small cell lung cancer. The CDR3 protein is CASSLGPWLDEQYF. The CDR3 DNA sequence: TGTGCCAGCAGCTTGGGTCCATGGCTAGACGAGCAGTACTTC.